The clone carrying this T cell receptor beta chain was detected ten times or more. The junction does not match germline at one end; this may be a read error. This entry is derived from a study of CD8 T cells in ankylosing spondylitis. TCRdb recomputed calls from the 5' RACE reads with MiXCR, one row per CDR3 protein. This table has more than 250,000 distinct CDR3 sequences, roughly 12% appearing once. The CDR3 covers 16 residues. Looked up from germline, CDR1 is SGHAT and CDR2 is FQNNGV. This receptor was obtained from a female donor with ankylosing spondylitis or in good health (not recorded which). The chain employs TRBV11-2 and TRBJ2-5, with a weak D call TRBD2 (5 bases). Sequencing was done on a sample of blood, either unsorted or a sorted T cell fraction (not recorded which). For the CDR3, the DNA is TGTGCCAGCAGCCCCGGAAGGCAGGACTCACTGGAGAGCCAGTACTTC. As protein: CASSPGRQDSLESQYF.